A selection of T cell receptor beta chains follows, all from one sample in a study of control samples from healthy donors and cancer patients. The repertoire was sequenced with immunoSEQ multiplex PCR; TCRdb's copy has only in-frame clones and lacks some. The table includes about 30,000 clones, 85% detected once. Sequencing was performed on PBMCs. The origin of the receptors is a woman aged 55-70 years with head and neck cancer. CDR3s include the opening cysteine and the closing phenylalanine or tryptophan. The D gene is left open where the match is weak. Size values are once, few and many counts, or a class for expanded clones, and some rows have none.

. | . | TRBJ1-6 | TRBV5-1 | CASSWAGENSPLHF | TGCGCCAGCAGTTGGGCGGGGGAAAATTCACCCCTCCACTTT
TRBD1 | . | TRBJ1-1 | TRBV7-9 | CASSARTGASTEAFF | TGTGCCAGCAGCGCTCGGACAGGGGCATCCACTGAAGCTTTCTTT
. | . | TRBJ2-1 | TRBV7-2 | CASSSLEGEEFF | TGTGCCAGCAGCTCCCTCGAGGGAGAGGAGTTCTTC
TRBD1 | . | TRBJ2-2 | TRBV4-3 | CASSPPAGTGSVQGELFF | TGCGCCAGCAGCCCCCCCGCCGGGACAGGGAGTGTCCAAGGGGAGCTGTTTTTT
TRBD2 | . | TRBJ2-1 | TRBV7-3 | CASSLFAGASYNEQFF | TGTGCCAGCAGCTTATTTGCGGGAGCGTCCTACAATGAGCAGTTCTTC
. | . | TRBJ1-1 | TRBV7-3 | CASSLQGNTEAFF | TGTGCCAGCAGCTTACAGGGGAACACTGAAGCTTTCTTT
. | . | TRBJ1-5 | TRBV18 | CASSRTQDQPQHF | TGTGCCAGCTCTCGGACTCAAGATCAGCCCCAGCATTTT
. | . | TRBJ1-2 | TRBV19 | CASSMGFGGYTF | TGTGCCAGTAGTATGGGGTTTGGAGGCTACACCTTC
. | . | TRBJ1-2 | TRBV7-9 | CASSLQDYGYTF | TGTGCCAGCAGCTTACAGGACTATGGCTACACCTTC
TRBD1 | . | TRBJ1-4 | TRBV12-5 | CASGKATGATNEKLFF | TGTGCTAGTGGGAAAGCAACAGGGGCAACTAATGAAAAACTGTTTTTT
. | . | TRBJ1-3 | TRBV2 | CASRAQGNTIYF | TGTGCCAGCAGAGCCCAGGGAAACACCATATATTTT
. | . | TRBJ1-2 | TRBV7-2 | CASSLVGQRIYGYTF | TGTGCCAGCAGCTTAGTTGGCCAGAGGATATATGGCTACACCTTC
. | . | TRBJ2-7 | TRBV5-1 | CASSLAFREQYF | TGCGCCAGCAGCTTGGCCTTTCGCGAGCAGTACTTC
. | . | TRBJ1-6 | TRBV6-6 | CASRKGRENSPLHF | TGTGCCAGCAGAAAAGGGCGGGAAAATTCACCCCTCCACTTT
TRBD1 | . | TRBJ1-5 | TRBV6-5 | CASSPGTAFNQPQHF | TGTGCCAGCAGTCCAGGGACAGCATTCAATCAGCCCCAGCATTTT
TRBD1 | . | TRBJ2-2 | TRBV2 | CASSETPGQGERTGELFF | TGTGCCAGCAGTGAAACCCCAGGACAGGGCGAGAGAACCGGGGAGCTGTTTTTT
. | . | TRBJ2-1 | TRBV29-1 | CSVAHGNEQFF | TGCAGCGTTGCCCATGGGAATGAGCAGTTCTTC
TRBD2 | . | TRBJ2-2 | TRBV19 | CASSSSGGFSGELFF | TGTGCCAGTAGCTCTAGCGGGGGTTTCTCCGGGGAGCTGTTTTTT
. | . | TRBJ1-1 | TRBV19 | CASSTAGTNTEAFF | TGTGCCAGTAGTACCGCCGGGACGAACACTGAAGCTTTCTTT
. | medium-sized | TRBJ1-5 | TRBV2 | CASSADLQPQHF | TGTGCCAGCAGCGCAGACCTCCAGCCCCAGCATTTT
TRBD2 | . | TRBJ2-5 | TRBV30 | CACRLAGWETQYF | TGTGCCTGCCGACTAGCGGGATGGGAGACCCAGTACTTC
. | few | TRBJ2-7 | TRBV4-3 | CASSQARGSYEQYF | TGCGCCAGCAGCCAAGCACGGGGTTCCTACGAGCAGTACTTC
. | . | TRBJ1-1 | TRBV5-4 | CASSLEGGRGNTEAFF | TGTGCCAGCAGCTTGGAGGGGGGCAGGGGGAACACTGAAGCTTTCTTT
. | once | TRBJ1-5 | TRBV5-4 | CASSLKGINQPQHF | TGTGCCAGCAGCTTGAAGGGAATCAATCAGCCCCAGCATTTT
. | . | TRBJ2-2 | TRBV3-1/TRBV3-2 | CASTQRVSGNTGELFF | TGTGCCAGCACCCAGCGAGTTAGCGGGAACACCGGGGAGCTGTTTTTT
. | . | TRBJ2-5 | TRBV7-2 | CASSLLYGVQETQYF | TGTGCCAGCAGCCTTCTTTACGGGGTACAAGAGACCCAGTACTTC
. | . | TRBJ1-4 | TRBV6-2/TRBV6-3 | CASSRSNEKLFF | TGTGCCAGCAGCCGGAGTAATGAAAAACTGTTTTTT
. | . | TRBJ2-5 | TRBV12-3/TRBV12-4 | CASSPSAGETQYF | TGTGCCAGCAGTCCTTCGGCTGGGGAGACCCAGTACTTC
. | . | TRBJ2-7 | TRBV18 | CASSLGALTYEQYF | TGTGCCAGCTCACTAGGGGCGCTCACCTACGAGCAGTACTTC
. | . | TRBJ1-2 | TRBV5-8 | CASSSGTNYGYTF | TGTGCCAGCAGCTCCGGGACCAACTATGGCTACACCTTC
. | once | TRBJ2-5 | TRBV19 | CASSPGGERETQYF | TGTGCCAGTAGTCCAGGGGGGGAAAGAGAGACCCAGTACTTC
TRBD2 | . | TRBJ2-7 | TRBV7-3 | CASSLQGGPSYEQYF | TGTGCCAGCAGCTTACAGGGAGGGCCCTCCTACGAGCAGTACTTC
. | . | TRBJ1-3 | TRBV7-6 | CASSFGGERGNTIYF | TGTGCCAGCAGCTTCGGAGGGGAGAGAGGAAACACCATATATTTT
TRBD2 | . | TRBJ2-3 | TRBV27 | CASSSRLAGGPRDTQYF | TGTGCCAGCAGTTCGAGACTAGCGGGAGGGCCGAGAGATACGCAGTATTTT
. | . | TRBJ2-5 | TRBV19 | CASQEEETQYF | TGTGCCAGTCAAGAAGAAGAGACCCAGTACTTC
. | once | TRBJ2-5 | TRBV7-9 | CASSLASAVETQYF | TGTGCCAGCAGCTTAGCGTCCGCCGTGGAGACCCAGTACTTC
. | . | TRBJ2-7 | TRBV6-4 | CASSATISYEQYF | TGTGCCAGCAGTGCTACAATTTCCTACGAGCAGTACTTC
. | . | TRBJ2-2 | TRBV7-9 | CASSFILRPGELFF | TGTGCCAGCAGCTTCATTCTGCGACCCGGGGAGCTGTTTTTT
. | . | TRBJ2-4 | TRBV5-1 | CASSGGGGEPKNIQYF | TGCGCCAGCAGCGGGGGAGGGGGCGAGCCCAAAAACATTCAGTACTTC
. | . | TRBJ2-7 | TRBV11-3 | CASSSGGSYEQYF | TGTGCCAGCAGCTCCGGGGGCTCCTACGAGCAGTACTTC
. | . | TRBJ1-1 | TRBV7-9 | CASSSTVNTEAFF | TGTGCCAGCAGCTCGACAGTGAACACTGAAGCTTTCTTT
TRBD2 | . | TRBJ2-2 | TRBV30 | CAWSVRLAGEGGELFF | TGTGCCTGGAGTGTACGCTTAGCGGGAGAGGGCGGGGAGCTGTTTTTT
. | once | TRBJ1-1 | TRBV7-3 | CASSLMESTEAFF | TGTGCCAGCAGCTTAATGGAGAGCACTGAAGCTTTCTTT
. | . | TRBJ2-6 | TRBV19 | CASSIDGSGAGANVLTF | TGTGCCAGTAGTATAGATGGCTCAGGGGCTGGGGCCAACGTCCTGACTTTC
. | . | TRBJ2-1 | TRBV28 | CASSLWGNEQFF | TGTGCCAGCAGTTTATGGGGTAATGAGCAGTTCTTC
TRBD1 | . | TRBJ2-2 | TRBV5-4 | CASSSGTDNTGELFF | TGTGCCAGCAGCTCCGGGACAGACAACACCGGGGAGCTGTTTTTT
. | . | TRBJ1-1 | TRBV5-1 | CASSLVLQRITNTEAFF | TGCGCCAGCAGCTTGGTATTACAGAGAATCACGAACACTGAAGCTTTCTTT
TRBD2 | . | TRBJ2-2 | TRBV9 | CASSVRREGPVAGELFF | TGTGCCAGCAGCGTCCGGCGGGAGGGCCCGGTGGCCGGGGAGCTGTTTTTT
. | . | TRBJ2-7 | TRBV20-1 | CSASNPRQESYEQYF | TGCAGTGCTAGTAACCCCCGACAGGAGTCCTACGAGCAGTACTTC
. | . | TRBJ2-5 | TRBV11-2 | CASSLDLYQETQYF | TGTGCCAGCAGCTTAGATTTGTACCAAGAGACCCAGTACTTC
TRBD2 | . | TRBJ2-2 | TRBV6-1 | CASSEGGRASSTGELFF | TGTGCCAGCAGTGAAGGCGGGAGGGCCTCCAGCACCGGGGAGCTGTTTTTT
TRBD2 | . | TRBJ2-1 | TRBV7-9 | CASSLASGRRNEQFF | TGTGCCAGCAGCTTAGCTAGCGGGAGACGCAATGAGCAGTTCTTC
TRBD2 | . | TRBJ2-1 | TRBV5-1 | CASSFGTNSYNEQFF | TGCGCCAGCAGCTTCGGGACTAACTCCTACAATGAGCAGTTCTTC
. | . | TRBJ2-2 | TRBV19 | CASGLGELFF | TGTGCCAGCGGTCTCGGGGAGCTGTTTTTT